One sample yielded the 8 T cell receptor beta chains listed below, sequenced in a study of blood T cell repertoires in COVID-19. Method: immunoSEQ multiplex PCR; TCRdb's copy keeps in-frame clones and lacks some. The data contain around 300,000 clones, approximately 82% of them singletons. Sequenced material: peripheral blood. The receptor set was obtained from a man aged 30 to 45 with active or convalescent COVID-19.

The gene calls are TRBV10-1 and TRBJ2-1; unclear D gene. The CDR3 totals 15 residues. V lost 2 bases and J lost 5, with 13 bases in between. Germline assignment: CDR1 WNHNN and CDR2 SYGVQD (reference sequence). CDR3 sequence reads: CASSEIESRNNEQFF. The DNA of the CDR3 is TGCGCCAGCAGTGAGATAGAGAGTAGAAACAATGAGCAGTTCTTC.

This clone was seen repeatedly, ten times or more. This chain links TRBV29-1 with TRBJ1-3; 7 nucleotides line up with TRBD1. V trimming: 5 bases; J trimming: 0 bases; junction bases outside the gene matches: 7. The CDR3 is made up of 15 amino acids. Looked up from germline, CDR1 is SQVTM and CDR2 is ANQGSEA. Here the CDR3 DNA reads TGCAGCGTTTGGACAGGAGCAGACTCTGGAAACACCATATATTTT. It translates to CSVWTGADSGNTIYF.

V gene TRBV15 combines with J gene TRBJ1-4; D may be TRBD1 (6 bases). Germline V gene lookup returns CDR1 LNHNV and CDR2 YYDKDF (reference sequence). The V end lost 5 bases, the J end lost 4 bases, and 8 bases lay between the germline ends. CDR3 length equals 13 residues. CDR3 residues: CATSRQVNEKLFF. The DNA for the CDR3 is TGTGCCACCAGCCGACAGGTTAATGAAAAACTGTTTTTT.

The CDR3 DNA reads as TGTGCCAGCAGCTTGGCCTTTCCGGCAGATACGCAGTATTTT. Translated, it gives CASSLAFPADTQYF. The J gene is TRBJ2-3, the V gene TRBV5-4; D uncertain. The CDR3 length is 14 residues. V lost 0 bases and J lost 4, with 9 bases in between. Per germline, CDR1 SGHNT and CDR2 YYREEE (reference sequence).

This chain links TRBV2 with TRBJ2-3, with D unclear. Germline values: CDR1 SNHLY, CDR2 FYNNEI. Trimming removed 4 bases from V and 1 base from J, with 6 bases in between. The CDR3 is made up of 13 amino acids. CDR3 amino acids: CASSVQGTDTQYF. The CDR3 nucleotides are TGTGCCAGCAGTGTGCAGGGCACAGATACGCAGTATTTT.

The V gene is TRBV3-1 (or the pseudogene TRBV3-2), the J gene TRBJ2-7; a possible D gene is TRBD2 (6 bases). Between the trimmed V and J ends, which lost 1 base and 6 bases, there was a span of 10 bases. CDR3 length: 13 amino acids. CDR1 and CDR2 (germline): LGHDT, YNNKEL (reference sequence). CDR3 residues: CASSQVGGLEQYF. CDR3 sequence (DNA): TGTGCCAGCAGCCAAGTCGGAGGGCTCGAGCAGTACTTC.

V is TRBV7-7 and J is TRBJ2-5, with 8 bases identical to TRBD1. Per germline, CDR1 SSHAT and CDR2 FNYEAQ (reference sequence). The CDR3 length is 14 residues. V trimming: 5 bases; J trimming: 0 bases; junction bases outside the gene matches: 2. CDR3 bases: TGTGCCAGCAGCCGGACAGGGCACCAAGAGACCCAGTACTTC. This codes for CASSRTGHQETQYF. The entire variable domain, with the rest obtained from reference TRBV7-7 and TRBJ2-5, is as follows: GAGVSQSPRYKVTKRGQDVTLRCDPISSHATLYWYQQALGQGPEFLTYFNYEAQPDKSGLPSDRFSAERPEGSISTLTIQRTEQRDSAMYRCASSRTGHQETQYFGPGTRLLVL.

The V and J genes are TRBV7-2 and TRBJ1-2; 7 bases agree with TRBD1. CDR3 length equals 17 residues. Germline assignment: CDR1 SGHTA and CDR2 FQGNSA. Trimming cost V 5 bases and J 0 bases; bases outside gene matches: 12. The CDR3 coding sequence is TGTGCCAGCAGCCCTCGGTTAGACAGGGCCCCTAACTATGGCTACACCTTC. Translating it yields CASSPRLDRAPNYGYTF.